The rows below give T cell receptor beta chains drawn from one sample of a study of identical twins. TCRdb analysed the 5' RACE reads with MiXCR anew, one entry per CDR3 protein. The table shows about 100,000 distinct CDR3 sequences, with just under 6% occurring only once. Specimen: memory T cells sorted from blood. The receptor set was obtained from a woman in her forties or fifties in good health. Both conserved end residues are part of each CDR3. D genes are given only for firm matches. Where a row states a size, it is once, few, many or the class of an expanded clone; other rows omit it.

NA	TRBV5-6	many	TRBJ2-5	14	TGTGCCAGCAGCTTGGCGGGGCCCCAAGAGACCCAGTACTTC	CASSLAGPQETQYF
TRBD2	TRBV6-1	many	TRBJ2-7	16	TGTGCCAGCAGTGAACGGGGGGGGAGGGTCCTCTACGAGCAGTACTTC	CASSERGGRVLYEQYF
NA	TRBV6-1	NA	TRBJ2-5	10	TGTGCCAGCAGTGTAGGGACCCAGTACTTC	CASSVGTQYF
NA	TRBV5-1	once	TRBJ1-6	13	TGCGCCAGCAGCTTGGGGAATAATTCACCCCTCCACTTT	CASSLGNNSPLHF
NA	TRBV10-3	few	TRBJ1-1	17	TGTGCCATCAGTCGTTCGGCGTCAGGGACGCGGAACACTGAAGCTTTCTTT	CAISRSASGTRNTEAFF
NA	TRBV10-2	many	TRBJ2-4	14	TGCGCCAGCGGGAAGGGGCAGGGATTGGGCATTCAGTACTTC	CASGKGQGLGIQYF
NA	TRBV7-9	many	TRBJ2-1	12	TGTGCCAGCAGCTTCCCTAGGAGTGAGCAGTTCTTC	CASSFPRSEQFF
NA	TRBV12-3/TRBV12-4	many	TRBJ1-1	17	TGTGCCAGCAGTTTAGAACAGGGTCCCTACTTGAACACTGAAGCTTTCTTT	CASSLEQGPYLNTEAFF
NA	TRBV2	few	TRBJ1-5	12	TGTGCCAGCAGAAAGATAGATCAGCCCCAGCATTTT	CASRKIDQPQHF
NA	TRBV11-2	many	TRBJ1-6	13	TGTGCCAGCAGCCCTTACGTTGATTCACCCCTCCACTTT	CASSPYVDSPLHF
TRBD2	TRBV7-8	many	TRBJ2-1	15	TGTGCCAGCAGCTATCGGGAGGCCCCCCCCAATGAGCAGTTCTTC	CASSYREAPPNEQFF
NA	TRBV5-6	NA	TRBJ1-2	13	TGTGCCAGCAGCGAAACAGGGAGTAGTGGCTACACCTTC	CASSETGSSGYTF
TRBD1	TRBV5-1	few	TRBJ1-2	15	TGCGCCAGCAGCTTTGGGAGACAGGGGTCATATGGCTACACCTTC	CASSFGRQGSYGYTF
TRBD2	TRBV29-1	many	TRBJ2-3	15	TGCAGCGTTGACCCTTTTAGCGGGAGGAAGGGTACGCAGTATTTT	CSVDPFSGRKGTQYF
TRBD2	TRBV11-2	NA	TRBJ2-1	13	TGTGCCAGCAGCTTGCGGGAGTACCGTGGGCAGTTCTTC	CASSLREYRGQFF
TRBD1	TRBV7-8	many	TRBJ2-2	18	TGTGCCAGCAGCTTAGGCCGCCATAGCAGGGGGCGCGGCGGGGAGCTGTTTTTT	CASSLGRHSRGRGGELFF
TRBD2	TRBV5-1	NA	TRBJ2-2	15	TGCGCCAGCGGACTAGCGGGATCCAACACCGGGGAGCTGTTTTTT	CASGLAGSNTGELFF
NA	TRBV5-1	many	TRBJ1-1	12	TGCGCCAGCAGCTATTCCGACACTGAAGCTTTCTTT	CASSYSDTEAFF
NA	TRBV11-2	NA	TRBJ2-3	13	TGTGCCAGCAGCTTAGCAGGGCGGGATACGCAGTATTTT	CASSLAGRDTQYF
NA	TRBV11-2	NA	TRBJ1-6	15	TGTGCCAGCAGCTTACAACAACAGGGACATTCACCCCTCCACTTT	CASSLQQQGHSPLHF
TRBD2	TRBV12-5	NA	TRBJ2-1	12	TGTGCTAGTGGCTATAGCGGGAGGGTGGAGTTCTTC	CASGYSGRVEFF
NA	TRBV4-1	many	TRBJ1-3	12	TGCGCCAGCAGCCAACGAGGGGCCACCATATATTTT	CASSQRGATIYF
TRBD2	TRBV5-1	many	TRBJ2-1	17	TGCGCCAGTTCAGGGGGACTAGCGGGAGGCCCTTACAATGAGCAGTTCTTC	CASSGGLAGGPYNEQFF
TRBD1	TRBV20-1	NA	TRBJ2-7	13	TGCAGTGCAACCCGGGACAGGGTCGACGAGCAGTACTTC	CSATRDRVDEQYF
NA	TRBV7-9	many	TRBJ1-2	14	TGTGCCACCACCCGCAGGGGCGCACTCGGAGGCTACACCTTC	CATTRRGALGGYTF
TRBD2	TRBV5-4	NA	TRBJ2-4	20	TGTGCCAGCAGCTCCGGGACTAGCGGGAGGGGGCGCCTAGCCAAAAACATTCAGTACTTC	CASSSGTSGRGRLAKNIQYF
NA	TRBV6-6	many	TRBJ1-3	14	TGTGCCATCACTCGGGGGACCTCTGGAAACACCATATATTTT	CAITRGTSGNTIYF
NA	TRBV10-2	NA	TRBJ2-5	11	TGCGCCAGCAGTGATCACGCGTCCCAGTACTTC	CASSDHASQYF